Listed below are T cell receptor beta chains from one sample, sequenced in a study of T cells in Graves' hyperthyroidism and ophthalmopathy. TCRdb re-analysed the multiplex PCR reads in MiXCR, keeping a single row per CDR3 protein. The table has hundreds of thousands of distinct CDR3 sequences, about 20% seen once. The sequencing input was blood. The receptor set was obtained from a man aged 40-49 years with Graves' ophthalmopathy. CDR3s include the opening cysteine and the closing phenylalanine or tryptophan. D genes are given only for firm matches. Only some rows state a clone size, as once, few, many or a class for expanded clones.

d_gene: -; j_gene: TRBJ2-1; abundance: many; v_gene: TRBV7-2; CDR3nt: TGTGCCAGCAGCTTACGGCGGAGCGAGACGTACAATGAGCAGTTCTTC; CDR3aa: CASSLRRSETYNEQFF
d_gene: TRBD1; j_gene: TRBJ2-2; abundance: few; v_gene: TRBV27; CDR3nt: TGTGCCAGCTCAAGACAGGGTGGTTGGGGGGAGCTGTTTTTT; CDR3aa: CASSRQGGWGELFF
d_gene: TRBD1; j_gene: TRBJ1-6; abundance: few; v_gene: TRBV5-1; CDR3nt: TGCGCCAGCAGCCCGTGGACAGGGACTAATTCACCCCTCCACTTT; CDR3aa: CASSPWTGTNSPLHF
d_gene: -; j_gene: TRBJ1-1; abundance: -; v_gene: TRBV5-1; CDR3nt: TGCGCCAGCAGCCTCGGGACTGGGAACACTGGAGCTTTCTTT; CDR3aa: CASSLGTGNTGAFF
d_gene: -; j_gene: TRBJ2-3; abundance: many; v_gene: TRBV18; CDR3nt: TGTGCCAGCTCACCACGGGACTTCACAGATACGCAGTATTTT; CDR3aa: CASSPRDFTDTQYF
d_gene: TRBD2; j_gene: TRBJ2-1; abundance: -; v_gene: TRBV25-1; CDR3nt: TGTGCCAGCAGTGACACCGGGACTAGCGGGGATGAGCAGTTCTTC; CDR3aa: CASSDTGTSGDEQFF
d_gene: -; j_gene: TRBJ1-5; abundance: few; v_gene: TRBV3-1; CDR3nt: TGTGCCAGCAGCCAAGATAGATGGGGACTCCAGCCCCAGCATTTT; CDR3aa: CASSQDRWGLQPQHF
d_gene: -; j_gene: TRBJ1-1; abundance: -; v_gene: TRBV20-1; CDR3nt: TGCAGTGCTCCAGACCGGGACGGTGACTACACTGAAGCTTTCTTT; CDR3aa: CSAPDRDGDYTEAFF
d_gene: TRBD1; j_gene: TRBJ2-7; abundance: many; v_gene: TRBV11-2; CDR3nt: TGTGCCAGCAGCATGAGACAGGGGGCTATCGAGCAGTACTTC; CDR3aa: CASSMRQGAIEQYF
d_gene: TRBD2; j_gene: TRBJ2-3; abundance: many; v_gene: TRBV12-3/TRBV12-4; CDR3nt: TGTGCCAGCAGCTCACTAGCGGGAGGTGTAAGGAGCCAGTATTTT; CDR3aa: CASSSLAGGVRSQYF
d_gene: -; j_gene: TRBJ1-1; abundance: few; v_gene: TRBV4-2; CDR3nt: TGTGCCAGCAGCCAAGATGAGAGGTCGAACACTGAAGCTTTCTTT; CDR3aa: CASSQDERSNTEAFF
d_gene: -; j_gene: TRBJ2-1; abundance: many; v_gene: TRBV5-1; CDR3nt: TGCGCCAGCAGCACCACAGGGCCCCCCTCCAATGAGCAGTTCTTC; CDR3aa: CASSTTGPPSNEQFF
d_gene: -; j_gene: TRBJ1-5; abundance: many; v_gene: TRBV28; CDR3nt: TGTGCCAGCAGTTCCCCTGGCAGGGTGGGCAATCAGCCCCAGCATTTT; CDR3aa: CASSSPGRVGNQPQHF
d_gene: -; j_gene: TRBJ1-5; abundance: few; v_gene: TRBV10-3; CDR3nt: TGTGCCATCAGTGACACAAACATTCAGCCCCAGCATTTT; CDR3aa: CAISDTNIQPQHF
d_gene: -; j_gene: TRBJ2-2; abundance: -; v_gene: TRBV7-2; CDR3nt: TGTGCCAGCAGCTTGCTTTCCGGGGAGCTGTTTTTT; CDR3aa: CASSLLSGELFF
d_gene: TRBD2; j_gene: TRBJ2-7; abundance: many; v_gene: TRBV2; CDR3nt: TGTGCCAGCAGGACTAGCGGCTCCTACGAGCAGTACTTC; CDR3aa: CASRTSGSYEQYF
d_gene: TRBD1; j_gene: TRBJ1-1; abundance: many; v_gene: TRBV6-1; CDR3nt: TGTGCCAGCAAATCGATTTCGGGACAGGGGAACACTGAAGCTTTCTTT; CDR3aa: CASKSISGQGNTEAFF
d_gene: TRBD1; j_gene: TRBJ2-1; abundance: -; v_gene: TRBV9; CDR3nt: TGTGCCAGCAGAGCGACAGGGGCCGACTACAATGAGCAGTTCTTC; CDR3aa: CASRATGADYNEQFF
d_gene: -; j_gene: TRBJ1-2; abundance: -; v_gene: TRBV19; CDR3nt: TGTGCCAGTAGTTTCCGGACAGCTCCATATGGCTACACCTTC; CDR3aa: CASSFRTAPYGYTF
d_gene: -; j_gene: TRBJ2-7; abundance: few; v_gene: TRBV6-5; CDR3nt: TGTGCCAGCAGTTACTCGGCAGGGTCTTTACGCGAGCAGTACTTC; CDR3aa: CASSYSAGSLREQYF
d_gene: -; j_gene: TRBJ1-2; abundance: -; v_gene: TRBV11-2; CDR3nt: TGTGCCAGCAGTCTCAGGACAGTAACACTGAATGGCTACACCTTC; CDR3aa: CASSLRTVTLNGYTF
d_gene: -; j_gene: TRBJ1-1; abundance: -; v_gene: TRBV6-5; CDR3nt: TGTGCCAGCAGTACTAGGGACATCCAGAACACTGAAGCTTTCTTT; CDR3aa: CASSTRDIQNTEAFF